The rows below give T cell receptor beta chains drawn from one sample of a study of Ad26.COV2.S vaccination and SARS-CoV-2 variants. Data came from immunoSEQ multiplex PCR; TCRdb stores just in-frame clones and leaves some out. The table records roughly 320,000 clones, around 87% of them present only once. Sequencing was performed on peripheral blood, taken in a trial of Ad26.COV2.S vaccine versus placebo. The receptors originated from a person between 18 and 59 years old who received the Ad26.COV2.S COVID-19 vaccine or a placebo. Each CDR3 is given with its conserved first and last residue. The D gene is left open where the match is weak. Part of the rows lack a size; the others show once, few, many or a class for expanded clones.

clone size: -
J gene: TRBJ2-5
D gene: -
V gene: TRBV29-1
CDR3 protein: CSVLYREAPEVTQYF
CDR3 DNA: TGCAGCGTCTTATACAGGGAGGCCCCCGAAGTGACCCAGTACTTC

clone size: -
J gene: TRBJ2-3
D gene: -
V gene: TRBV6-1
CDR3 protein: CASSENRGGTQYF
CDR3 DNA: TGTGCCAGCAGTGAAAACAGGGGAGGCACGCAGTATTTT

clone size: -
J gene: TRBJ2-7
D gene: -
V gene: TRBV14
CDR3 protein: CASSRFYEQYF
CDR3 DNA: TGTGCCAGCAGCCGATTCTACGAGCAGTACTTC

clone size: -
J gene: TRBJ2-5
D gene: -
V gene: TRBV7-3
CDR3 protein: CASSPSGGQETQYF
CDR3 DNA: TGTGCCAGCAGCCCTTCCGGGGGGCAGGAGACCCAGTACTTC

clone size: -
J gene: TRBJ1-2
D gene: -
V gene: TRBV25-1
CDR3 protein: CASSESGGGDGYTF
CDR3 DNA: TGTGCCAGCAGTGAATCGGGGGGAGGAGACGGCTACACCTTC

clone size: once
J gene: TRBJ1-1
D gene: -
V gene: TRBV7-9
CDR3 protein: CASSLPSDRNTEAFF
CDR3 DNA: TGTGCCAGCAGCTTACCCTCGGATCGGAACACTGAAGCTTTCTTT

clone size: -
J gene: TRBJ1-2
D gene: -
V gene: TRBV9
CDR3 protein: CASTGAANYGYTF
CDR3 DNA: TGTGCCAGCACTGGGGCAGCTAACTATGGCTACACCTTC

clone size: once
J gene: TRBJ1-6
D gene: -
V gene: TRBV5-8
CDR3 protein: CASSSISGALGSYNSPLHF
CDR3 DNA: TGTGCCAGCAGCTCTATTTCCGGGGCTTTGGGCTCCTATAATTCACCCCTCCACTTT

clone size: -
J gene: TRBJ1-1
D gene: -
V gene: TRBV18
CDR3 protein: CASSGQRNTEAFF
CDR3 DNA: TGTGCCAGCTCTGGACAGAGGAACACTGAAGCTTTCTTT

clone size: -
J gene: TRBJ1-5
D gene: -
V gene: TRBV7-9
CDR3 protein: CASSLDSYNQPQHF
CDR3 DNA: TGTGCCAGCAGCTTAGATTCCTATAATCAGCCCCAGCATTTT

clone size: -
J gene: TRBJ2-2
D gene: -
V gene: TRBV2
CDR3 protein: CASRRGASSDTRGELFF
CDR3 DNA: TGTGCCAGCAGGAGGGGGGCCTCTAGCGACACTCGAGGGGAGCTGTTTTTT

clone size: -
J gene: TRBJ1-2
D gene: TRBD1
V gene: TRBV7-2
CDR3 protein: CASSLGRWDRGKNYGYTF
CDR3 DNA: TGTGCCAGCAGCTTAGGTCGTTGGGACAGGGGTAAGAACTATGGCTACACCTTC

clone size: -
J gene: TRBJ1-1
D gene: -
V gene: TRBV12-3/TRBV12-4
CDR3 protein: CASSFSSAEAFF
CDR3 DNA: TGTGCCAGCAGTTTTTCGTCGGCTGAAGCTTTCTTT

clone size: -
J gene: TRBJ2-2
D gene: -
V gene: TRBV13
CDR3 protein: CASSFRASGELFF
CDR3 DNA: TGTGCCAGCAGCTTCAGGGCTTCCGGGGAGCTGTTTTTT

clone size: -
J gene: TRBJ2-4
D gene: TRBD2
V gene: TRBV5-6
CDR3 protein: CASSLAASGRAKNIQYF
CDR3 DNA: TGTGCCAGCAGCTTGGCGGCTAGCGGGCGAGCCAAAAACATTCAGTACTTC

clone size: -
J gene: TRBJ1-6
D gene: -
V gene: TRBV4-2
CDR3 protein: CASSSQGSPLHF
CDR3 DNA: TGTGCCAGCAGCTCCCAAGGATCACCCCTCCACTTT

clone size: few
J gene: TRBJ1-6
D gene: TRBD1
V gene: TRBV7-9
CDR3 protein: CASSFRQGSINSPLHF
CDR3 DNA: TGTGCCAGCAGCTTTAGACAGGGCAGTATCAATTCACCCCTCCACTTT

clone size: -
J gene: TRBJ2-2
D gene: -
V gene: TRBV4-2
CDR3 protein: CASSPRPGLVAGELFF
CDR3 DNA: TGTGCCAGCAGCCCACGCCCAGGGTTAGTCGCCGGGGAGCTGTTTTTT